This TCR beta chain was sequenced for a study of blood T cell repertoires in COVID-19. Study-level background: Collection of acute and convalescent COVID-19 samples took place in the United States, Italy and Spain.

Germline assignment: CDR1 GTSNPN and CDR2 SVGIG (reference sequence). Deletions cut 1 base from V and 6 bases from J, with 15 bases between. The CDR3 is 14 residues long. Recruited during active infection, patients (from Seattle) were subsequently followed longitudinally. As originally analysed: Estimates of nucleated cell counts were drawn from the amplification of reference gene primers. Some clones are missing from TCRdb's copy, which holds only in-frame ones; the method was immunoSEQ multiplex PCR. V and J calls plus clone size are reproduced from that table; the DNA served to infer D and trimming. The data hold roughly 290,000 clones, with 70% to 85% observed a single time.

Material: peripheral blood. This receptor was identified in a human donor with COVID-19, enrolled during active disease. The donor label of this sample is uncertain. The chain combines TRBV30 with TRBJ2-5, with a possible D match to TRBD2 (6 bases). CDR3 region: CAWSGAGTGKTQYF. The CDR3 DNA sequence: TGTGCCTGGAGTGGGGCGGGAACGGGAAAGACCCAGTACTTC.